Shown below are 27 T cell receptor beta chains from a single sample sequenced in a study of PD-L1 blockade in urothelial cancer. Some clones are missing from TCRdb's copy, which holds only in-frame ones; the method was immunoSEQ multiplex PCR. The table records about 51,000 clones, around 85% of them present only once. Sequencing used PBMCs, obtained around atezolizumab (anti-PD-L1) treatment. The receptors derive from a man in his 60s with urothelial cancer.

This clone was recorded once. The chain couples TRBV7-3 to TRBJ2-7, with D uncertain. The CDR3 spans 16 residues. V was pared by 6 bases and J by 0 bases, with 18 bases between. Germline CDR1 and CDR2: SGHTA and FQGTGA. CDR3 in amino acids: CASRLPPTGLSYEQYF. CDR3 nucleotide sequence: TGTGCCAGCAGGCTTCCACCGACTGGCCTCTCCTACGAGCAGTACTTC.

The chain joins TRBV5-1 to TRBJ1-4, with TRBD1 as a possible D gene (5 bases). The ends were cut back, 0 bases at V and 7 bases at J, with 13 bases in the middle. There are 15 residues in the CDR3. Germline CDR1 is SGHRS and CDR2 is YFSETQ. The CDR3, as DNA: TGCGCCAGCAGCTTGGCGGCAGGACAAGGTGAAAAACTGTTTTTT. It specifies CASSLAAGQGEKLFF. Looking up the rest from reference TRBV5-1 and TRBJ1-4 gives the full variable domain: KAGVTQTPRYLIKTRGQQVTLSCSPISGHRSVSWYQQTPGQGLQFLFEYFSETQRNKGNFPGRFSGRQFSNSRSEMNVSTLELGDSALYLCASSLAAGQGEKLFFGSGTQLSVL.

The chain joins TRBV4-1 to TRBJ2-3; D possibly corresponds to TRBD2 (5 bases). This CDR3 has 19 residues. V lost 3 bases, J lost 6 bases, and 28 bases lay in between. CDR1 is MGHRA and CDR2 is YSYEKL in the germline V gene. As DNA, the CDR3 is TGCGCCAGCAGCCAGGGCTGGACTCGGTCCCGGACCACAAGGGATACGCAGTATTTT. Residues: CASSQGWTRSRTTRDTQYF.

This CDR3 reads CASSFGQFTEAFF. The CDR3 nucleotides read TGCGCCAGCAGCTTTGGACAGTTCACTGAAGCTTTCTTT. J is TRBJ1-1 and V is TRBV5-1; a possible D gene is TRBD1 (6 bases). This CDR3 is built from 13 residues. CDR1 is SGHRS and CDR2 is YFSETQ in the germline V gene. Trimming cost V 2 bases and J 4 bases, with 9 bases left between them.

The rearrangement uses TRBV19 and TRBJ1-2; 8 bases match TRBD1. Germline lookup yields CDR1 LNHDA and CDR2 SQIVND (reference sequence). J gave up 9 bases and V 4 bases, and 13 bases lay outside the gene matches. This CDR3 is built from 15 residues. CDR3 sequence reads: CASSKDREPGWSYTF. The CDR3 nucleotides are TGTGCCAGTAGTAAGGACAGGGAGCCTGGGTGGAGCTACACCTTC.

The gene calls are TRBV6-4 and TRBJ2-3; 7 nucleotides match TRBD1. The CDR3 is 14 amino acids. Germline assignment: CDR1 MRHNA and CDR2 SNTAGT. With 4 bases clipped from V and 6 bases from J, the junction kept 7 bases outside the gene matches. The DNA for the CDR3 is TGTGCCAGCAGTGGGGGGACAGAAGTGGATACGCAGTATTTT. Amino acid sequence: CASSGGTEVDTQYF.

This sequence joins TRBV28 and TRBJ2-7; D may be TRBD1 (5 bases). Germline V gene sequence: CDR1 MDHEN, CDR2 SYDVKM. The CDR3 length is 14 residues. V lost 6 bases to trimming and J lost 7 bases, with 19 bases between them. CDR3 bases: TGTGCCAGCAGGCTCGGACATTGGGCTAGGGAGCAGTACTTC. Its translation is CASRLGHWAREQYF.

The chain is built from TRBV7-2 and TRBJ2-3; maybe TRBD2 (6 bases). CDR3 length: 14 residues. Trimming pared 5 bases from V and 4 bases from J, leaving 13 bases between. Germline loops: CDR1 SGHTA, CDR2 FQGNSA. The DNA of the CDR3 is TGTGCCAGCAGCCTACACTGGGGGGCAGATACGCAGTATTTT. It encodes CASSLHWGADTQYF.

The chain carries TRBV5-1 and TRBJ2-3; D is unclear. CDR1 and CDR2 (germline): SGHRS, YFSETQ. The V end lost 4 bases, the J end lost 2 bases, and 11 bases lay between the germline ends. This CDR3 is 14 amino acids long. CDR3: CASSILKATDTQYF. The CDR3 nucleotides are TGCGCCAGCAGCATACTAAAAGCCACAGATACGCAGTATTTT. The full variable domain, completed using reference TRBV5-1 and TRBJ2-3, is KAGVTQTPRYLIKTRGQQVTLSCSPISGHRSVSWYQQTPGQGLQFLFEYFSETQRNKGNFPGRFSGRQFSNSRSEMNVSTLELGDSALYLCASSILKATDTQYFGPGTRLTVL.

This chain uses TRBV7-8 with TRBJ2-1; D is uncertain. Germline V lookup: CDR1 SGHVS, CDR2 FQNEAQ. This CDR3 has 15 amino acids. V was trimmed by 1 base and J by 0 bases, leaving 7 bases between them. The CDR3 coding sequence is TGTGCCAGCAGCTTAGACTGGAGCTCCTACAATGAGCAGTTCTTC. This codes for CASSLDWSSYNEQFF.

This chain joins TRBV11-2 and TRBJ2-5; tentatively, D is TRBD1 (6 bases). The ends were cut back, 4 bases at V and 1 base at J, with 13 bases in the middle. The CDR3 totals 15 residues. In germline, CDR1 is SGHAT, CDR2 FQNNGV. The CDR3, as DNA: TGTGCCAGCAGCTCGAACAGGGCACCCCAAGAGACCCAGTACTTC. It is translated as CASSSNRAPQETQYF. The entire variable domain, with the rest obtained from reference TRBV11-2 and TRBJ2-5, is as follows: EAGVAQSPRYKIIEKRQSVAFWCNPISGHATLYWYQQILGQGPKLLIQFQNNGVVDDSQLPKDRFSAERLKGVDSTLKIQPAKLEDSAVYLCASSSNRAPQETQYFGPGTRLLVL.

This rearrangement joins TRBV18 to TRBJ2-7; 9 bases match TRBD2. Germline values: CDR1 KGHSH, CDR2 LQKENI. The trim removed 0 bases at V and 4 bases at J, leaving 4 bases unmatched. CDR3 length: 15 residues. This CDR3 reads CASSPPVTSGYEQYF. The CDR3 DNA follows: TGTGCCAGCTCACCACCGGTGACTAGCGGTTACGAGCAGTACTTC.

The gene calls are TRBV10-3 and TRBJ2-7; 10 bases match TRBD2. CDR1 is ENHRY, CDR2 SYGVKD, per germline. V gave up 4 bases and J gave up 0 bases; unmatched junction bases: 6. The CDR3 totals 16 residues. This chain's CDR3 is CAISGATSGISYEQYF. The DNA of the CDR3 is TGTGCCATCAGTGGGGCTACTAGCGGGATCTCCTACGAGCAGTACTTC.

The genes are TRBV2 and TRBJ1-5; no definite D call. Trimming shortened V by 7 bases and J by 3 bases, and 10 bases separated the two germline ends. CDR3 length equals 13 residues. CDR1 and CDR2 (germline): SNHLY, FYNNEI. The CDR3, as DNA: TGTGCCAGCAATGGCGGAATCAATCAGCCCCAGCATTTT. Translation: CASNGGINQPQHF.

The rearrangement links TRBV4-1 to TRBJ1-6; D unresolved. Trimming stripped 5 bases from V and 9 bases from J, with 14 bases between. CDR1 and CDR2 from the germline V gene are MGHRA and YSYEKL. The CDR3 runs 14 residues. CDR3 residues: CASSSGIQLSPLHF. The DNA of the CDR3 is TGCGCCAGCAGCTCGGGAATCCAACTTTCACCCCTCCACTTT.

The rearrangement joins TRBV7-6 to TRBJ2-3, with 15 bases fitting TRBD2. With V trimmed by 5 bases and J by 10 bases, 10 bases remained unmatched. There are 16 residues in the CDR3. CDR1 is SGHVS, CDR2 FNYEAQ, per germline. In DNA, the CDR3 is TGTGCCAGCAGCCCAGGACTAGCGGGAGGGCCTGTTGCGCAGTATTTT. Its translation is CASSPGLAGGPVAQYF.

CDR3 nucleotide sequence: TGTGCCAGCAGCATCGACGGGACAGCAAGATTGGGCTACACCTTC. Translating gives CASSIDGTARLGYTF. The chain joins TRBV7-8 to TRBJ1-2; 7 bases fit TRBD1. Germline CDR1 is SGHVS and CDR2 is FQNEAQ. J gave up 8 bases and V 5 bases, and 14 bases lay outside the gene matches. CDR3 size: 15 residues.

The chain carries TRBV18 and TRBJ2-2; D may be TRBD2 (6 bases). V lost 3 bases to trimming and J lost 7 bases, with 24 bases between them. This CDR3 contains 18 residues. Germline V gene sequence: CDR1 KGHSH, CDR2 LQKENI. This chain's CDR3 is CASSPEAAGGAIGGELFF. The CDR3 region has the DNA TGTGCCAGCTCACCCGAGGCGGCCGGGGGAGCGATCGGCGGGGAGCTGTTTTTT. Full variable domain (remainder filled in from reference TRBV18 and TRBJ2-2): NAGVMQNPRHLVRRRGQEARLRCSPMKGHSHVYWYRQLPEEGLKFMVYLQKENIIDESGMPKERFSAEFPKEGPSILRIQQVVRGDSAAYFCASSPEAAGGAIGGELFFGEGSRLTVL.

The chain joins TRBV7-9 to TRBJ1-4, with D perhaps matching TRBD1 (5 bases). CDR3 size: 16 residues. Per germline, CDR1 SEHNR and CDR2 FQNEAQ (reference sequence). V lost 5 bases and J 4 bases, leaving 17 bases between the germline ends. The CDR3 bases are TGTGCCAGCAGCCCACTTGGCGGACACGGTAATGAAAAACTGTTTTTT. Translation: CASSPLGGHGNEKLFF.

The gene calls are TRBV9 and TRBJ2-3; TRBD2 matches 14 bases. V shed 4 bases, J shed 0 bases, and the junction held 10 bases outside the gene matches. Per the germline V gene, CDR1 is SGDLS and CDR2 is YYNGEE. The CDR3 length is 19 residues. CDR3 in amino acids: CASSPQGTSGGTSTDTQYF. CDR3 nucleotide sequence: TGTGCCAGCAGCCCCCAAGGGACTAGCGGGGGAACTAGCACAGATACGCAGTATTTT.

The rearrangement joins TRBV6-4 to TRBJ2-1; 12 bases match TRBD2. This CDR3 contains 15 residues. CDR1 is MRHNA, CDR2 SNTAGT, per germline. J was trimmed by 10 bases and V by 5 bases; bases with no gene match: 9. The CDR3: CASSSLAGGPWEQFF. DNA for the CDR3: TGTGCCAGCAGTTCCCTAGCGGGGGGGCCTTGGGAGCAGTTCTTC.

The rearrangement uses TRBV28 and TRBJ1-5; the match to TRBD1 covers 12 bases. V shed 7 bases, J shed 3 bases, and the junction held 10 bases outside the gene matches. The CDR3 consists of 17 residues. Germline V gene lookup returns CDR1 MDHEN and CDR2 SYDVKM. CDR3 DNA sequence: TGTGCCAGCACTTTTTGGGACAGGGGGCATGTCAATCAGCCCCAGCATTTT. Translated: CASTFWDRGHVNQPQHF.

This clone came up a few times. This rearrangement joins TRBV5-1 to TRBJ1-6; weak D call: TRBD1 (6 bases). The V and J ends lost 4 bases and 6 bases respectively, with 20 bases between them. Germline lookup yields CDR1 SGHRS and CDR2 YFSETQ. The CDR3 is 17 amino acids. The CDR3: CASSLLPGQSSNSPLHF. The CDR3 nucleotides are TGCGCCAGCAGCCTTCTGCCTGGACAGAGTAGTAATTCACCCCTCCACTTT.

This rearrangement joins TRBV4-1 to TRBJ2-7; 7 nucleotides align to TRBD2. Germline V CDR1 and CDR2: MGHRA, YSYEKL. This CDR3 is built from 17 residues. V lost 1 base, J lost 4 bases, and 13 bases stayed unmatched. CDR3 DNA: TGCGCCAGCAGCCAAGGGGAATTGCGGGGGAGGTGGTACGAGCAGTACTTC. Encoded protein: CASSQGELRGRWYEQYF.

V usage is TRBV9 and J usage is TRBJ2-3; 10 bases agree with TRBD1. Germline trimming cut 4 bases from V and 6 bases from J; bases unmatched to any gene: 14. CDR1 is SGDLS and CDR2 is YYNGEE in the germline V gene. This CDR3 region has 17 residues. The CDR3 nucleotides are TGTGCCAGCAGCATGACCGGGACAGGGGCTCGGGGGGATACGCAGTATTTT. Protein product: CASSMTGTGARGDTQYF.

This clone showed up just once. The rearrangement uses TRBV5-1 and TRBJ2-2; maybe TRBD2 (5 bases). Germline CDR1 and CDR2: SGHRS and YFSETQ. CDR3 length equals 14 residues. V was cut by 0 bases and J by 10 bases, with 13 bases left in between. The CDR3 bases are TGCGCCAGCAGCTTGGCGTCTAGCCCAGAGGAGCTGTTTTTT. Its translation is CASSLASSPEELFF.

The V and J genes are TRBV5-1 and TRBJ1-2; the D gene is possibly TRBD1 (6 bases). The ends were cut back, 3 bases at V and 2 bases at J, with 11 bases in the middle. The germline V gene has CDR1 SGHRS and CDR2 YFSETQ. The CDR3 is 14 residues long. Here the CDR3 reads CASSYGQQNYGYTF. The CDR3 DNA reads TGCGCCAGCAGCTACGGACAGCAGAACTATGGCTACACCTTC.